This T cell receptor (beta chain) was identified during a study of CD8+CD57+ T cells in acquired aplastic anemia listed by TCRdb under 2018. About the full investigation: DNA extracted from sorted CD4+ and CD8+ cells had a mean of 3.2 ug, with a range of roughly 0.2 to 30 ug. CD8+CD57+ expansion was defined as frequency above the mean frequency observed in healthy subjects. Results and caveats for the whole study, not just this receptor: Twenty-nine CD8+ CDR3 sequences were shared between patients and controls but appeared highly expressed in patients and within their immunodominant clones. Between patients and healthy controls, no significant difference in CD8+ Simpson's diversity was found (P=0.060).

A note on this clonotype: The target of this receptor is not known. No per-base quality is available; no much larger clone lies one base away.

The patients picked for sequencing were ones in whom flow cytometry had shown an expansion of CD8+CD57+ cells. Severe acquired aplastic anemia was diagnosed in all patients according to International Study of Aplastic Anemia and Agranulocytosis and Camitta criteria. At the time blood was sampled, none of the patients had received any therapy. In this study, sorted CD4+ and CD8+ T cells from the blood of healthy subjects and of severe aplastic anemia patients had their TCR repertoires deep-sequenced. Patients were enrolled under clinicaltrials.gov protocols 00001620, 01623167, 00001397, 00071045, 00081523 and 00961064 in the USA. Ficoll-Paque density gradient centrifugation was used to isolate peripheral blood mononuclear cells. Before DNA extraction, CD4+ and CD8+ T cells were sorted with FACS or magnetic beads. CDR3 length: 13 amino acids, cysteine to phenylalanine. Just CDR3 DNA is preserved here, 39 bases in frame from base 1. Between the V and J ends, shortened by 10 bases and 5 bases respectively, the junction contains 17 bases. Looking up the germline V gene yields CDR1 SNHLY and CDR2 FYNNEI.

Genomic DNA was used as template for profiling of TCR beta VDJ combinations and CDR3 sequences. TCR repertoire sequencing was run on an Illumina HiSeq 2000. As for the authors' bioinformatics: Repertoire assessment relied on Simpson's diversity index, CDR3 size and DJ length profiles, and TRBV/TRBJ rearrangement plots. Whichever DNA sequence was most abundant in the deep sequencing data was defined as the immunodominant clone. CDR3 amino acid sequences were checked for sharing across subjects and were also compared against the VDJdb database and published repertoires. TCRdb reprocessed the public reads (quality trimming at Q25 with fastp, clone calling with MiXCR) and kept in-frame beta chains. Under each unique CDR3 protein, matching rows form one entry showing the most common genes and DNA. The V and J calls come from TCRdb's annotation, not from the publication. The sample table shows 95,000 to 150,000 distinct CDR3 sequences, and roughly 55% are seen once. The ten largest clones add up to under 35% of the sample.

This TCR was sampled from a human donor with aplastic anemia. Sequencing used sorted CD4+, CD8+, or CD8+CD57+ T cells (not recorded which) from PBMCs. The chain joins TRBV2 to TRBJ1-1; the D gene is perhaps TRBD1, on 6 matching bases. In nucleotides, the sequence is TGTGCCAACAACAGGGATAGGAGGACTGAAGCTTTCTTT. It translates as CANNRDRRTEAFF.